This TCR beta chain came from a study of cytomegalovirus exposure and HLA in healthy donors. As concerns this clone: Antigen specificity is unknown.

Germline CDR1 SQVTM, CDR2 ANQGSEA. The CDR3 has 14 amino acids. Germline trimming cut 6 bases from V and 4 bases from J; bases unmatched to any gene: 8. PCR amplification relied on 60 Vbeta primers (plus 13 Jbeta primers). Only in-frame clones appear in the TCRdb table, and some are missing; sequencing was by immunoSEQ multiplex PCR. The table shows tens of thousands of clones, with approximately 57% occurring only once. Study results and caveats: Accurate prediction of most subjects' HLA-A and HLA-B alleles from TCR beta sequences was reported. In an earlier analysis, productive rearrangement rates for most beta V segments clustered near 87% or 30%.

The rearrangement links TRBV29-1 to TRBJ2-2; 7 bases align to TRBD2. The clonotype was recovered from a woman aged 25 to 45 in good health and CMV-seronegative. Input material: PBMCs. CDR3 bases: TGCAGCGTAGGGTCGGGGGGAACCACCGGGGAGCTGTTTTTT. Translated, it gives CSVGSGGTTGELFF.